The 26 T cell receptor beta chains in this list originate from one sample, sequenced in a study of CD8 T cells in ankylosing spondylitis. MiXCR, applied by TCRdb to the 5' RACE reads, yields one record per CDR3 protein. The repertoire holds 310,000 or so distinct CDR3 sequences, with 15% to 20% as singletons. Material for sequencing was blood, either unsorted or a sorted T cell fraction (not recorded which). All receptors come from a male donor with ankylosing spondylitis or in good health (not recorded which).

This chain joins TRBV5-1 and TRBJ1-1; the D is unclear. Trimming shortened V by 0 bases and J by 1 base, and 7 bases separated the two germline ends. Per the germline V gene, CDR1 is SGHRS and CDR2 is YFSETQ. The CDR3 sequence is 14 residues long. Written as DNA, the CDR3 is TGCGCCAGCAGCTTGGGATCCAGGAACACTGAAGCTTTCTTT. Protein sequence: CASSLGSRNTEAFF.

The chain carries TRBV20-1 and TRBJ2-3; 9 bases align to TRBD2. Germline V gene sequence: CDR1 DFQATT, CDR2 SNEGSKA (reference sequence). This CDR3 is built from 15 residues. V shed 5 bases and J 0 bases; nucleotides not matched to a gene: 6. CDR3 sequence (DNA): TGCAGTGCTTCCTTTAGCGGGAGCAGCACAGATACGCAGTATTTT. This codes for CSASFSGSSTDTQYF.

The chain employs TRBV12-3 or TRBV12-4 and TRBJ2-1, with TRBD2 matching 13 bases. This CDR3 has 17 amino acids. V lost 4 bases, J lost 6 bases, and 9 bases stayed unmatched. In DNA, the CDR3 is TGTGCCAGCAGTTCCCTCCAACTAGCGGGGGGGCTCAATGAGCAGTTCTTC. This gives the protein CASSSLQLAGGLNEQFF.

This clonotype was detected ten times or more. The chain joins TRBV5-1 to TRBJ2-1; D might be TRBD2 (6 bases). The CDR3 totals 15 residues. The ends were cut back, 2 bases at V and 0 bases at J, with 9 bases in the middle. Germline V gene lookup returns CDR1 SGHRS and CDR2 YFSETQ. CDR3 sequence: CASSFQTSSYNEQFF. DNA of the CDR3: TGCGCCAGCAGCTTTCAGACTAGCTCCTACAATGAGCAGTTCTTC.

This clonotype has only a few counts. This rearrangement joins TRBV9 to TRBJ1-6; possible D gene TRBD1, 6 bases. CDR1 is SGDLS, CDR2 YYNGEE, per germline. The length of the CDR3 is 14 residues. V lost 4 bases and J 7 bases, leaving 12 bases between the germline ends. The CDR3 protein is CASSPTDRNSPLHF. The CDR3 coding sequence is TGTGCCAGCAGCCCCACCGACAGGAATTCACCCCTCCACTTT.

The chain joins TRBV2 to TRBJ2-7; D perhaps matches TRBD1 (7 bases). CDR1 and CDR2 from the germline V gene are SNHLY and FYNNEI. V dropped 6 bases and J dropped 2 bases, with 17 bases sitting between them. This CDR3 region has 15 residues. Here the CDR3 reads CASRPAGQTTYEQYV. The CDR3 region has the DNA TGTGCCAGCAGGCCCGCGGGACAGACAACCTACGAGCAGTACGTC.

In this sample, this clonotype turned up many times. This sequence joins TRBV7-2 and TRBJ2-5, with 8 bases that match TRBD1. Germline V lookup: CDR1 SGHTA, CDR2 FQGNSA. The V and J ends lost 5 bases and 5 bases, in that order; junction bases with no gene match: 13. The CDR3 has 16 amino acids. CDR3 sequence (DNA): TGTGCCAGCAGCCTTCAGGCAGGGGGCTTTCCTGAGACCCAGTACTTC. Translated: CASSLQAGGFPETQYF.

This clonotype was picked up a small number of times. The CDR3 is CASSPRDSVYGYTF. For the CDR3, the DNA is TGTGCCAGCAGCCCTCGGGACAGCGTCTATGGCTACACCTTC. This chain joins TRBV3-1 and TRBJ1-2; 7 nucleotides line up with TRBD1. V trimming: 4 bases; J trimming: 4 bases; junction bases outside the gene matches: 6. Germline V gene lookup returns CDR1 LGHDT and CDR2 YNNKEL (reference sequence). The CDR3 has 14 amino acids.

This clonotype was detected a few times. The CDR3 reads CASSLTTLDTQYF. The CDR3, as DNA: TGCGCCAGCAGCTTGACGACACTAGATACGCAGTATTTT. V and J are TRBV5-1 and TRBJ2-3, with no clear D. The CDR3 spans 13 residues. CDR1 SGHRS and CDR2 YFSETQ come from the germline V gene. Deletions cut 1 base from V and 5 bases from J, with 8 bases between.

This clonotype was counted only a few times. The chain employs TRBV24-1 and TRBJ2-5; no clear D. Trimming pared 3 bases from V and 5 bases from J, leaving 15 bases between. The CDR3 loop spans 15 amino acids. Germline V gene lookup returns CDR1 KGHDR and CDR2 SFDVKD. The CDR3 sequence: CATSDAGHSTETQYF. CDR3 in DNA: TGTGCCACCAGTGATGCCGGGCACTCCACCGAGACCCAGTACTTC.

This clonotype turned up a few times. The V call is TRBV7-9, the J call TRBJ2-3; TRBD2 aligns across 8 bases. The CDR3 runs to 15 residues. The junction had 5 bases not matched to a gene; V was cut back by 5 bases and J by 1 base. Germline loops: CDR1 SEHNR, CDR2 FQNEAQ (reference sequence). The DNA of the CDR3 is TGTGCCAGCAGCCATGCGACTAGCGGCACAGATACGCAGTATTTT. This translates into CASSHATSGTDTQYF.

This clonotype was detected a few times. This sequence joins TRBV6-2 or TRBV6-3 and TRBJ1-5, with 7 nucleotides matching TRBD1. The CDR3 loop spans 14 amino acids. The V segment lost 6 bases and the J segment 4 bases; nucleotides outside the gene matches: 6. Germline lookup yields CDR1 MNHEY and CDR2 SVGEGT. The CDR3 DNA follows: TGTGCCAGCAGCTACATCAGGGGGAATCAGCCCCAGCATTTT. As protein: CASSYIRGNQPQHF.

The sample holds one count of this clonotype. The chain joins TRBV7-2 to TRBJ2-1; D is ambiguous. Trimming removed 0 bases at V and 2 bases at J, with 8 bases between. The CDR3 runs 15 residues. Germline V gene lookup returns CDR1 SGHTA and CDR2 FQGNSA. CDR3 sequence: CASSLASTTYNEQFF. In nucleotides, the CDR3 is TGTGCCAGCAGCTTAGCCTCGACAACCTACAATGAGCAGTTCTTC. Based on the CDR3 plus reference TRBV7-2 and TRBJ2-1, the full variable domain is GAGVSQSPSNKVTEKGKDVELRCDPISGHTALYWYRQSLGQGLEFLIYFQGNSAPDKSGLPSDRFSAERTGGSVSTLTIQRTQQEDSAVYLCASSLASTTYNEQFFGPGTRLTVL.

In this sample, this clonotype turned up a few times. The V and J genes are TRBV10-3 and TRBJ1-1, with TRBD1 matching 9 bases. V shed 4 bases, J shed 5 bases, and the junction held 5 bases outside the gene matches. This CDR3 region has 14 residues. CDR1 and CDR2 (germline): ENHRY, SYGVKD. The CDR3 sequence: CAISGDRGKTEAFF. In DNA form, the CDR3 reads TGTGCCATCAGTGGCGACAGGGGGAAAACTGAAGCTTTCTTT.

The V gene is TRBV7-2, the J gene TRBJ2-2; TRBD1 is a possible D gene (5 bases). The CDR3 is made up of 18 amino acids. V lost 0 bases and J lost 2, with 16 bases in between. Germline V gene sequence: CDR1 SGHTA, CDR2 FQGNSA. CDR3 in amino acids: CASSLAPGQGFNTGELFF. CDR3 bases: TGTGCCAGCAGCTTAGCCCCAGGGCAGGGCTTCAACACCGGGGAGCTGTTTTTT.

This clonotype was seen a few times. This chain joins TRBV5-1 and TRBJ2-2, with D perhaps being TRBD1 or TRBD2 (5 bases each). Germline CDR1 is SGHRS and CDR2 is YFSETQ. CDR3 size: 14 residues. Trimming removed 7 bases at V and 6 bases at J, with 16 bases between. This CDR3 reads CASGPGTPAGELFF. Written as DNA, the CDR3 is TGCGCCAGCGGACCCGGGACCCCAGCCGGGGAGCTGTTTTTT. Combining the CDR3 with reference TRBV5-1 and TRBJ2-2 gives the whole variable domain KAGVTQTPRYLIKTRGQQVTLSCSPISGHRSVSWYQQTPGQGLQFLFEYFSETQRNKGNFPGRFSGRQFSNSRSEMNVSTLELGDSALYLCASGPGTPAGELFFGEGSRLTVL.

This clonotype was picked up a small number of times. This chain joins TRBV3-1 and TRBJ2-3; 10 positions match TRBD2. The CDR3 has 17 residues. The germline V gene has CDR1 LGHDT and CDR2 YNNKEL (reference sequence). V shed 4 bases, J shed 3 bases, and the junction held 10 bases outside the gene matches. This CDR3 is CASSPRLAGPRTDTQYF. The CDR3, as DNA: TGTGCCAGCAGCCCCCGACTAGCGGGTCCAAGGACAGATACGCAGTATTTT.

This chain links TRBV5-6 with TRBJ2-4; D gene uncertain. Looked up from germline, CDR1 is SGHDT and CDR2 is YYEEEE. This CDR3 region has 17 residues. V was clipped by 0 bases and J by 0 bases, with 13 bases between them. CDR3 sequence: CASSLAAGLIAKNIQYF. Written as DNA, the CDR3 is TGTGCCAGCAGCTTGGCGGCAGGCCTAATAGCCAAAAACATTCAGTACTTC. The full variable domain, its missing parts supplied by reference TRBV5-6 and TRBJ2-4, is DAGVTQSPTHLIKTRGQQVTLRCSPKSGHDTVSWYQQALGQGPQFIFQYYEEEERQRGNFPDRFSGHQFPNYSSELNVNALLLGDSALYLCASSLAAGLIAKNIQYFGAGTRLSVL.

This clonotype was counted only a few times. The chain couples TRBV7-8 to TRBJ2-1, with 11 bases matching TRBD1. CDR1 is SGHVS, CDR2 FQNEAQ, per germline. J lost 8 bases, V lost 1 base, and 4 bases had no gene match. The CDR3 runs to 15 residues. CDR3 coding DNA: TGTGCCAGCAGCTTAGGGACAGGGGGCATTGATGAGCAGTTCTTC. Translation: CASSLGTGGIDEQFF.

This clonotype showed up just a few times. This chain joins TRBV12-3 or TRBV12-4 and TRBJ2-1; TRBD1 matches 7 bases. This CDR3 has 14 amino acids. V lost 3 bases and J lost 3; bases outside the gene matches: 2. The CDR3 is CASSFGTVYNEQFF. Written as DNA, the CDR3 is TGTGCCAGCAGTTTTGGGACAGTCTACAATGAGCAGTTCTTC.

The table lists this clonotype with a few counts. The gene calls are TRBV6-5 and TRBJ1-1; perhaps TRBD1 as D (6 bases). V lost 2 bases and J 5 bases, leaving 15 bases between the germline ends. The CDR3 contains 15 residues. The germline V gene has CDR1 MNHEY and CDR2 SVGAGI. The CDR3 is CASSYISRGDTEAFF. In DNA form, the CDR3 reads TGTGCCAGCAGTTACATAAGCAGGGGTGATACTGAAGCTTTCTTT.

The chain uses TRBV20-1 and TRBJ2-1; 14 bases map to TRBD2. The length of the CDR3 is 18 residues. Germline CDR1 is DFQATT and CDR2 is SNEGSKA (reference sequence). Unmatched junction bases numbered 10, after V lost 6 bases and J lost 0 bases. The CDR3 loop reads CSATGPGLAGDSYNEQFF. CDR3 DNA: TGCAGTGCCACCGGCCCGGGACTAGCGGGGGACTCCTACAATGAGCAGTTCTTC.

V and J are TRBV7-8 and TRBJ2-5, with unresolved D. V gave up 5 bases and J gave up 2 bases, with 15 bases separating them. The CDR3 runs 15 residues. Germline CDR1 is SGHVS and CDR2 is FQNEAQ. CDR3 in DNA: TGTGCCAGCAGCCCCCTCTCAGCCGCGCAAGAGACCCAGTACTTC. As protein: CASSPLSAAQETQYF.

This clonotype was recorded many times. V is TRBV7-6 and J is TRBJ2-2, with TRBD2 identical over 8 bases. V dropped 2 bases and J dropped 4; count of bases not matched to a gene: 3. The CDR3 has 15 amino acids. Looked up from germline, CDR1 is SGHVS and CDR2 is FNYEAQ. CDR3 coding DNA: TGTGCCAGCAGCTTAACTAGCGGCATCACCGGGGAGCTGTTTTTT. The encoded protein is CASSLTSGITGELFF.

This rearrangement joins TRBV5-1 to TRBJ2-2; tentative D call: TRBD1 (5 bases). The CDR3 is 16 amino acids. Germline-derived CDR1 and CDR2 are SGHRS and YFSETQ. Trimming removed 1 base from V and 7 bases from J, with 17 bases in between. CDR3 DNA sequence: TGCGCCAGCAGCTTGCCGGATAGGGGAAAATACGGGGAGCTGTTTTTT. Translating it yields CASSLPDRGKYGELFF.

Notes on this clonotype: Sequence at one end of the junction differs from germline and may be a read error. The chain couples TRBV6-5 to TRBJ2-1; 12 nucleotides align to TRBD1. The V gene's germline CDR1 is MNHEY and CDR2 SVGAGI. The CDR3 is 16 residues long. DNA for the CDR3: TGTGCCAGCAGTGACTCCGGGACAGGGGGCCTCAATGAGCAGTTCTTC. Translation: CASSDSGTGGLNEQFF.